The sequence of this T cell receptor (beta chain) was determined in a study of shared clonotypes between healthy human individuals. Broader study findings: Clonotypes shared by all four donors outscored non-shared clonotypes in generation probability.

CDR1 is SGHNT, CDR2 YYREEE, per germline (reference sequence). Trimming removed 1 base at V and 3 bases at J, with 20 bases between. This CDR3 contains 17 residues. Per the study methods: ImmunoSEQ supplied junction-only sequences lacking quality scores, so filtering was different. The table came from immunoSEQ multiplex PCR; TCRdb's copy has only in-frame clones and leaves some out. That table furnishes V, J and clone size, whereas the DNA furnished D and trimming. The sample lists some 2,100,000 clones; under 95% were seen once. Note on this clone: Its antigen is undetermined.

Selected positively for CCR7 and CD45RO-negative, naive CD8 cells excluded terminally differentiated effector memory CD45RA+ cells. The receptor comes from a man aged 18 to 29 in good health. Some clones in this sample may be carry-over from other donors' samples. Specimen: naive CD8+ T cells from PBMCs. This rearrangement joins TRBV5-4 to TRBJ2-7; D may be TRBD2 (7 bases). CDR3 coding DNA: TGTGCCAGCAGCTTGTTACCGGGGGCGGGAGAACGCTACGAGCAGTACTTC. This sequence encodes CASSLLPGAGERYEQYF.